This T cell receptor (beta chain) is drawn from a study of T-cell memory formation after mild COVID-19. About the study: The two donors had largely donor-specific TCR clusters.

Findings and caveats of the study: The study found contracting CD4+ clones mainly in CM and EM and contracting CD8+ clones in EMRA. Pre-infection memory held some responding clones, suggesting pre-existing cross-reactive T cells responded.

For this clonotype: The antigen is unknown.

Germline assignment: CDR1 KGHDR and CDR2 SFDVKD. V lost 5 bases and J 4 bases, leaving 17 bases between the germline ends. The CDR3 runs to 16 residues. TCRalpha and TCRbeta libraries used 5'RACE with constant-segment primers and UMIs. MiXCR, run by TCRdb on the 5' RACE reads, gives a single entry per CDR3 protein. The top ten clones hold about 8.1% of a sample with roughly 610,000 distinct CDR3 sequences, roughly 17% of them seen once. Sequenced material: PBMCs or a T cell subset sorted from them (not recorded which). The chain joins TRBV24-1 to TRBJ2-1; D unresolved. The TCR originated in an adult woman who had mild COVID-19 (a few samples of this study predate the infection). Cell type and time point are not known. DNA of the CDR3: TGTGCCACCAGTGGGGCCCCAATTGGCGTTTACAATGAGCAGTTCTTC. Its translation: CATSGAPIGVYNEQFF.